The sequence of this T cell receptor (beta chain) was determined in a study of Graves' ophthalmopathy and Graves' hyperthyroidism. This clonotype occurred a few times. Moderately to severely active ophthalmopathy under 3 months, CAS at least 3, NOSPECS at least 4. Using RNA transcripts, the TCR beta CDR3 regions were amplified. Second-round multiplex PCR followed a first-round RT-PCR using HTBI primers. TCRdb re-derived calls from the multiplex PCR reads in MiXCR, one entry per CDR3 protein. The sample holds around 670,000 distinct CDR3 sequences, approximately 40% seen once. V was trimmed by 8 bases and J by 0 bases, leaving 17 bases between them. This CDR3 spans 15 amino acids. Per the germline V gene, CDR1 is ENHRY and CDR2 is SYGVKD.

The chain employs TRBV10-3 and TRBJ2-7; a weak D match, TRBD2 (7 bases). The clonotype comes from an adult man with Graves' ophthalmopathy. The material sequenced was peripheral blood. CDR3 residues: CAISMEGGDSYEQYF. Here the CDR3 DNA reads TGTGCCATCTCCATGGAAGGGGGGGACTCCTACGAGCAGTACTTC.